Each of the 7 T cell receptor beta chains below was sequenced from the same sample in a study of Graves' ophthalmopathy and Graves' hyperthyroidism. Researchers took RNA transcripts and amplified TCR beta CDR3 regions from them. An initial RT-PCR round employing HTBI primers preceded a second-round multiplex PCR. TCRdb itself ran the multiplex PCR reads through MiXCR, one entry per CDR3 protein. The sample has roughly 700,000 distinct CDR3 sequences, approximately 40% seen once. Sequenced sample: peripheral blood. Receptors were obtained from an adult man with Graves' ophthalmopathy.

This rearrangement joins TRBV10-2 to TRBJ1-1, with a weak D call TRBD1 (6 bases). The CDR3 is made up of 15 amino acids. Germline CDR1 WSHSY, CDR2 SAAADI. Trimming removed 0 bases at V and 4 bases at J, with 12 bases between. The CDR3 loop is CASSESTRGATEAFF. The DNA of the CDR3 is TGCGCCAGCAGTGAGTCGACTCGGGGGGCCACTGAAGCTTTCTTT.

V usage is TRBV7-9 and J usage is TRBJ2-2; perhaps TRBD2 as D (5 bases). Germline CDR1 and CDR2: SEHNR and FQNEAQ (reference sequence). The CDR3 spans 14 residues. Trimming removed 5 bases at V and 6 bases at J, with 13 bases between. CDR3 in amino acids: CASSVDGKSGELFF. CDR3 in DNA: TGTGCCAGCAGCGTAGACGGGAAGTCCGGGGAGCTGTTTTTT. The full variable domain, with the rest looked up from reference TRBV7-9 and TRBJ2-2, is DTGVSQNPRHKITKRGQNVTFRCDPISEHNRLYWYRQTLGQGPEFLTYFQNEAQLEKSRLLSDRFSAERPKGSFSTLEIQRTEQGDSAMYLCASSVDGKSGELFFGEGSRLTVL.

The table lists this clonotype with many counts. The chain combines TRBV19 with TRBJ1-4; D unclear. The germline V and J ends were trimmed by 3 bases and 5 bases, with 10 bases remaining between them. From germline, CDR1 is LNHDA and CDR2 SQIVND (reference sequence). The CDR3 has 14 residues. The CDR3 region is CASSISWQNEKLFF. In nucleotides, the CDR3 is TGTGCCAGTAGTATTTCATGGCAGAATGAAAAACTGTTTTTT.

Of note for this clonotype: This is likely a read error, given that the CDR3 carries no conserved phenylalanine or tryptophan at its end. CDR3 region: CASSSGQGQGQETQYV. The CDR3 nucleotides are TGTGCCAGCAGCTCCGGACAGGGACAAGGCCAAGAGACCCAGTACGTC. This chain connects TRBV5-4 to TRBJ2-5; 8 nucleotides line up with TRBD1. V was pared by 3 bases and J by 1 base, with 8 bases of the junction left unmatched. In germline, CDR1 is SGHNT, CDR2 YYREEE (reference sequence). The CDR3 is 16 amino acids.

The V call is TRBV25-1, the J call TRBJ2-3; D assignment may be TRBD1 or TRBD2 (5 bases each). CDR1 is MGHDK, CDR2 SYGVNS, per germline. This CDR3 is 14 amino acids long. Between the trimmed V and J ends, which lost 5 bases and 5 bases, there was a span of 14 bases. CDR3 in amino acids: CASSLEGRGDTQYF. The CDR3 region has the DNA TGTGCCAGCAGTCTCGAGGGGCGAGGAGATACGCAGTATTTT.

This clonotype was recorded once. The chain joins TRBV2 to TRBJ1-1; D gene uncertain. The CDR3 is 16 amino acids. Germline assignment: CDR1 SNHLY and CDR2 FYNNEI. The V end was cut by 4 bases, the J end by 1 base, with 16 bases between. CDR3 nucleotides: TGTGCCAGCAGTGTAGGACGGAACTATCGGAACACTGAAGCTTTCTTT. Protein: CASSVGRNYRNTEAFF.

The table lists this clonotype with many counts. V usage is TRBV11-2 and J usage is TRBJ1-6; 7 nucleotides line up with TRBD1. The CDR3 contains 15 residues. V trimming: 2 bases; J trimming: 10 bases; junction bases outside the gene matches: 8. The germline CDR1 and CDR2 sequences are SGHAT and FQNNGV. The CDR3 protein is CASSLYGQDHSPLHF. For the CDR3, the DNA is TGTGCCAGCAGCTTATACGGACAGGATCACTCACCCCTCCACTTT.